Below, one T cell receptor (beta chain) is given with its context. V was trimmed by 0 bases and J by 4 bases, leaving 11 bases between them. This CDR3 region has 15 residues. CDR1 SGHTS and CDR2 YDEGEE come from the germline V gene. These data come from a study of blood T cell repertoires in COVID-19. Data came from immunoSEQ multiplex PCR; TCRdb stores just in-frame clones and leaves some out. The data show 350,000 to 500,000 clones, more than 70% seen once. The rearrangement joins TRBV5-8 to TRBJ1-3; D perhaps matches TRBD1 (5 bases). The sequence was obtained from a woman in her late teens or twenties who had been exposed to COVID-19. Sequencing used PBMCs or T cells enriched from blood (not recorded which). The CDR3 nucleotides are TGTGCCAGCAGCTTGGATAAGGGGTACGGAAACACCATATATTTT. Protein sequence: CASSLDKGYGNTIYF.